Below are 4 T cell receptor beta chains sequenced from a single sample in a study of T cells in Graves' hyperthyroidism and ophthalmopathy. The source material, RNA transcripts, was used to amplify TCR beta CDR3 regions. During a first-round RT-PCR of the TCR CDR3, the HTBI primer set was used. MiXCR was run by TCRdb on the multiplex PCR reads, yielding one entry per CDR3 protein. The sample holds hundreds of thousands of distinct CDR3 sequences, around a third seen once. The source material was blood. The origin of the receptors is a woman in her 40s with Graves' hyperthyroidism.

A remark on this clonotype: Germline and junction disagree at one end, which may indicate a read error. The rearrangement joins TRBV7-2 to TRBJ1-1, with 7 bases identical to TRBD1. The CDR3 extends over 14 amino acids. CDR1 and CDR2 from the germline V gene are SGHTA and FQGNSA. In nucleotides, the CDR3 is TGTGCCACCAGCCTAAGGGGGCGAGAAACTGAAGCTTTCTTT. This translates into CATSLRGRETEAFF.

This clonotype was seen a handful of times. Just one base apart from a much larger clone, this may be a read error. This rearrangement joins TRBV7-2 to TRBJ1-2, with D possibly being TRBD1 (5 bases). Germline loops: CDR1 SGHTA, CDR2 FQGNSA. The CDR3 consists of 14 residues. The chain's CDR3 is CASSSTGTNHGYTF. CDR3 nucleotide sequence: TGTGCCAGCAGTTCAACCGGGACTAACCATGGCTACACCTTC.

This clonotype was detected many times. Compared with germline, one end of the junction differs, possibly owing to a read error. The chain combines TRBV4-3 with TRBJ1-5, with TRBD1 matching over 7 bases. CDR3 length equals 15 residues. CDR1 is LGHNA, CDR2 YSLEER, per germline. CDR3 sequence: CASSQDRARYQPQHF. The CDR3 DNA reads TGCGCCAGCAGTCAAGACAGGGCACGGTATCAGCCCCAGCATTTT.

A note on this clonotype: It may be a read error: a sequence one base away is much more abundant. This chain uses TRBV12-3 or TRBV12-4 with TRBJ1-1; D might be TRBD1 (5 bases). The length of the CDR3 is 15 residues. Trimming took 8 bases from V and 1 from J, leaving 17 bases between them. CDR3 sequence reads: CASGPRAGSNTEAFF. The CDR3 bases are TGTGCCAGCGGTCCCAGGGCAGGGTCGAACACTGAAGCTTTCTTT.